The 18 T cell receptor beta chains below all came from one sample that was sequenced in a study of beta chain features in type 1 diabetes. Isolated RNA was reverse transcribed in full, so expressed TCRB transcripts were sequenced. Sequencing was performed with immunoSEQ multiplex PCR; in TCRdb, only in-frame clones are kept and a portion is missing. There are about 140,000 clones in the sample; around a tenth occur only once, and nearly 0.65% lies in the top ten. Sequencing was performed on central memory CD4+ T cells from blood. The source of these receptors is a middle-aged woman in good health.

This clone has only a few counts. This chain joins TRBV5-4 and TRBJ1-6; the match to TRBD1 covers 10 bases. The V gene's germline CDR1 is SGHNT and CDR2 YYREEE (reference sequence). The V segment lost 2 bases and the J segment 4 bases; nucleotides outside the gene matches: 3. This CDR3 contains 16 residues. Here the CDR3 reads CASSFWTGGYNSPLHF. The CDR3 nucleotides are TGTGCCAGCAGCTTCTGGACAGGGGGTTATAATTCACCCCTCCACTTT.

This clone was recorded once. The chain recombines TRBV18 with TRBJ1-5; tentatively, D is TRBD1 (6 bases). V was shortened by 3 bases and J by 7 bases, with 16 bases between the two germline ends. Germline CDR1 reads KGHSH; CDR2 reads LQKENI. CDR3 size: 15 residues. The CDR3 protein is CASSPSTGTLQPQHF. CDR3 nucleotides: TGTGCCAGCTCACCTTCTACAGGGACGCTCCAGCCCCAGCATTTT.

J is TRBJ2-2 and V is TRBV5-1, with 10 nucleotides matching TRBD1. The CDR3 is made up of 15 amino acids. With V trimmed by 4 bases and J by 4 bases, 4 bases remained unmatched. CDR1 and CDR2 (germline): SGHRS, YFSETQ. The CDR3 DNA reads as TGCGCCAGCAGCCCTGGACAGGGGGGCACCGGGGAGCTGTTTTTT. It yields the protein CASSPGQGGTGELFF.

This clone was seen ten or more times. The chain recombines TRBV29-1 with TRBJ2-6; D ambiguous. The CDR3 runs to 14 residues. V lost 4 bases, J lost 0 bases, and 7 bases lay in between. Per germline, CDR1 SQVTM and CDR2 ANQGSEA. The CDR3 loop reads CSVGLSSGANVLTF. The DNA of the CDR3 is TGCAGCGTTGGTTTGAGCTCTGGGGCCAACGTCCTGACTTTC. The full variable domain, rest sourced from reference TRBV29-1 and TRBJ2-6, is SAVISQKPSRDICQRGTSLTIQCQVDSQVTMMFWYRQQPGQSLTLIATANQGSEATYESGFVIDKFPISRPNLTFSTLTVSNMSPEDSSIYLCSVGLSSGANVLTFGAGSRLTVL.

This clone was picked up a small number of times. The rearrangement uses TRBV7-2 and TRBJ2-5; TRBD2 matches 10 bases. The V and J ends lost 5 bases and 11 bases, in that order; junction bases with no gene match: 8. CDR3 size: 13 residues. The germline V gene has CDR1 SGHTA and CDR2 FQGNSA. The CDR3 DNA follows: TGTGCCAGCAGCCAACAAGCGGGGGGGATGCAGTACTTC. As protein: CASSQQAGGMQYF.

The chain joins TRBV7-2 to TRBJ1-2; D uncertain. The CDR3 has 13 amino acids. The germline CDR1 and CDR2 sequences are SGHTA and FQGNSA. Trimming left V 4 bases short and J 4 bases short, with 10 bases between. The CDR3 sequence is CASSSSGFYGYTF. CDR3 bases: TGTGCCAGCAGCTCGTCCGGGTTCTATGGCTACACCTTC. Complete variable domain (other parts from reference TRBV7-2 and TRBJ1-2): GAGVSQSPSNKVTEKGKDVELRCDPISGHTALYWYRQSLGQGLEFLIYFQGNSAPDKSGLPSDRFSAERTGGSVSTLTIQRTQQEDSAVYLCASSSSGFYGYTFGSGTRLTVV.

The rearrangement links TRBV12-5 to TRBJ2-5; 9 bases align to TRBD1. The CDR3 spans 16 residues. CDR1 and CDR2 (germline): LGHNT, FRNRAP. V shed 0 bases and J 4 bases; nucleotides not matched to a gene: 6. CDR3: CASGLVRGQGGETQYF. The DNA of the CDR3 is TGTGCTAGTGGTTTGGTACGGGGACAGGGCGGAGAGACCCAGTACTTC.

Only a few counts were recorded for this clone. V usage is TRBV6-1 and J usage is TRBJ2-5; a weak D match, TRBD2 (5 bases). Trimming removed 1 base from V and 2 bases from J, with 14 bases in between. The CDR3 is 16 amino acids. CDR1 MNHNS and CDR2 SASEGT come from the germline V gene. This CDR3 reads CASSEGARGLQETQYF. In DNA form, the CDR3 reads TGTGCCAGCAGTGAAGGGGCTCGGGGATTACAAGAGACCCAGTACTTC.

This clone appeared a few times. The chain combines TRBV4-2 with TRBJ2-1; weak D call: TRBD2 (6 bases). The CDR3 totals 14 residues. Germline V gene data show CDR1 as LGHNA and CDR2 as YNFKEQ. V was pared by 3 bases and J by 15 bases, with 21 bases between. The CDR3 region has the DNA TGTGCCAGCAGCCAGGTGGGCGGGGACTTCAGGCTGTTCTTC. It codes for CASSQVGGDFRLFF.

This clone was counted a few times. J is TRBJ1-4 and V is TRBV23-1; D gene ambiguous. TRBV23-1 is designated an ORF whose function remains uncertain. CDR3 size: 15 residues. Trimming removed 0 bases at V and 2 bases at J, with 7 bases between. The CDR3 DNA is TGCGCCAGCAGTCAATCAACGGTCACTAATGAAAAACTGTTTTTT. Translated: CASSQSTVTNEKLFF.

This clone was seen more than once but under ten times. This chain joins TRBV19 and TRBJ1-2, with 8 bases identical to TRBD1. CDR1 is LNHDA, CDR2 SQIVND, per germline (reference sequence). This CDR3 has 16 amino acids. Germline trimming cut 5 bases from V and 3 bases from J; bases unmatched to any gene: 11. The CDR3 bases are TGTGCCAGTAGTTCCCACGGACAGGGTAGGGACTATGGCTACACCTTC. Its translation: CASSSHGQGRDYGYTF.

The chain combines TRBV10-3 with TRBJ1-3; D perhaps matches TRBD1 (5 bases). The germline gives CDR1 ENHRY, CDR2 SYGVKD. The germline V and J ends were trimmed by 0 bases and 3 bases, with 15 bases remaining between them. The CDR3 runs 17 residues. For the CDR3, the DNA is TGTGCCATCAGTGAGTCGACGCGGGGGTATAGTGGAAACACCATATATTTT. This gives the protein CAISESTRGYSGNTIYF.

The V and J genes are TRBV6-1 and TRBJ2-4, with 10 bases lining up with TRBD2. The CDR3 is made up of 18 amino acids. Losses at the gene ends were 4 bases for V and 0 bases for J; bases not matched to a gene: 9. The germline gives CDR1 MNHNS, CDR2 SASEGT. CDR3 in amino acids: CASSGTSGAQLAKNIQYF. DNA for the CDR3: TGTGCCAGCAGTGGTACTAGCGGGGCTCAACTAGCCAAAAACATTCAGTACTTC.

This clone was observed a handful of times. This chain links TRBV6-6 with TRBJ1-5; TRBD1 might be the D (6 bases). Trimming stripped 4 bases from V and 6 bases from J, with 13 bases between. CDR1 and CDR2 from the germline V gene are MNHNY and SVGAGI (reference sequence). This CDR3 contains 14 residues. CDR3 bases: TGTGCCAGCAGTTTTCCAGGGGAGAGTCAGCCCCAGCATTTT. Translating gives CASSFPGESQPQHF.

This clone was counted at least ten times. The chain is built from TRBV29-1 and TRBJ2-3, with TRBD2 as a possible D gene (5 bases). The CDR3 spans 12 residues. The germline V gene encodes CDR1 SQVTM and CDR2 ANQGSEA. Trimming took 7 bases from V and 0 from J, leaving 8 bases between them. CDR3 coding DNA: TGCAGCGCCTCGGGGAGCACAGATACGCAGTATTTT. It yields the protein CSASGSTDTQYF.

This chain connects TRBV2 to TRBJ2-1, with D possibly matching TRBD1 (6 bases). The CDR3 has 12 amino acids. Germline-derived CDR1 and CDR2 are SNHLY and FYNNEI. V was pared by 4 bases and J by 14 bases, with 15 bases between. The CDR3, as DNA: TGTGCCAGCAGTGCACACAGGGATCACAAGTTCTTC. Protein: CASSAHRDHKFF.

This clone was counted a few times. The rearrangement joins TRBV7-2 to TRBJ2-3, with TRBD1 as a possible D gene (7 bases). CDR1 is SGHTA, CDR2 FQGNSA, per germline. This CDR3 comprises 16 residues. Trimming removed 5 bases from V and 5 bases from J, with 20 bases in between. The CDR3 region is CASSQPQGGGGDTQYF. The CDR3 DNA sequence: TGTGCCAGCAGCCAGCCTCAGGGGGGAGGCGGAGATACGCAGTATTTT.

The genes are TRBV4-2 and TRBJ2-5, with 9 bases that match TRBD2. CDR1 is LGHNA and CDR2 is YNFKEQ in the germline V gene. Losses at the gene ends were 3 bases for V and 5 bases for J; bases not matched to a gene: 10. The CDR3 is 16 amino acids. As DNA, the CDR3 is TGTGCCAGCAGCCACAAGGGCGGGGGGGCCGGGGAGACCCAGTACTTC. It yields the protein CASSHKGGGAGETQYF.